This TCR beta chain emerged from a study of cytotoxic CD8 clonotypes in ibrutinib-treated CLL. The CDR3 is 13 amino acids. Trimming left V 9 bases short and J 8 bases short, with 16 bases between. CDR1 and CDR2 from the germline V gene are MNHEY and SVGAGI. Using immunoSEQ multiplex PCR, the repertoire was profiled, and TCRdb retains in-frame clones only, with some absent. The repertoire holds hundreds of thousands of clones, with 67% as singletons. This clonotype originated in a human donor with chronic lymphocytic leukemia. The chain is built from TRBV6-5 and TRBJ1-4; tentative D call: TRBD1 (6 bases). Here the sequenced sample was PBMCs, taken after 36 months of ibrutinib treatment. CDR3: CASYRARGEKLFF. Written as DNA, the CDR3 is TGTGCCAGTTACAGGGCCCGCGGGGAAAAACTGTTTTTT.